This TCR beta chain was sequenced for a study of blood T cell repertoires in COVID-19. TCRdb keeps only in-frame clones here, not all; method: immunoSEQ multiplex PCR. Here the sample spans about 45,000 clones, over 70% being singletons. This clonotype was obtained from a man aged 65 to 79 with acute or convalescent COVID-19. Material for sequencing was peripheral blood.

This CDR3 is CASSYPGMPEAFF. The CDR3 nucleotides read TGTGCCAGCAGTTACCCGGGGATGCCTGAAGCTTTCTTT. The chain links TRBV6-2 or TRBV6-3 to TRBJ1-1; D uncertain. CDR1 MNHEY and CDR2 SVGEGT come from the germline V gene. Trimming took 2 bases from V and 6 from J, leaving 10 bases between them. This CDR3 spans 13 amino acids.